What follows describes a single TCR beta chain. Its specificity is unknown. The sample is drawn from a study of cytomegalovirus exposure and HLA in healthy donors. The overall study: In terms of ancestry, the Caucasian-associated cluster contained roughly 81% of the roughly 400 genotyped donors.

The germline gives CDR1 SGHDT, CDR2 YYEEEE. The CDR3 runs to 15 residues. Trimming removed 1 base at V and 2 bases at J, with 13 bases between. Primers for the PCR totalled 60 Vbeta and 13 Jbeta. The method was immunoSEQ multiplex PCR; TCRdb's version includes in-frame clones alone and lacks a portion of them. The sample comprises 150,000 or so clones, about 75% of which are singletons, and approximately 0.89% rests with the top ten. General observations from the study: Cytomegalovirus-associated status was assigned to about 150 TCR beta chains. Immune exposure information comprised only CMV serostatus.

The donors gave bone marrow, and they were healthy. Sequencing used PBMCs. The clonotype originates from a woman between 45 and 60 years old in good health and CMV-seropositive. V is TRBV5-6 and J is TRBJ2-7, with a tentative D call TRBD1 (5 bases). Here the CDR3 reads CASSLSAGLTYEQYF. The CDR3 bases are TGTGCCAGCAGCTTGTCTGCAGGGTTGACCTACGAGCAGTACTTC.